This entry describes one TCR beta chain. No antigen is known for it. There are 14 residues in the CDR3. Germline loops: CDR1 LGHDT, CDR2 YNNKEL (reference sequence). The ends were cut back, 5 bases at V and 4 bases at J, with 14 bases in the middle. This sample is part of a study of T cell responses to AZD1222 COVID-19 vaccine. Study-wide results and caveats: Recipients of AZD1222 seropositive at baseline numbered only 5 to 7. The study sampled repertoires only after the peak T cell response.

The assay was immunoSEQ multiplex PCR, and TCRdb's table has in-frame clones only and misses some. This sample carries some 150,000 clones, about 91% of them seen once, and the ten largest clones take 4.4%. This material consisted of peripheral blood, taken on day 0 of MenACWY control vaccination. The chain is built from TRBV3-1 (or the pseudogene TRBV3-2) and TRBJ1-2, with D maybe TRBD1 (5 bases). This sequence originates from an adult in good health. The CDR3 protein is CASSYRKGIYGYTF. The CDR3 nucleotides read TGTGCCAGCAGCTATAGAAAGGGGATCTATGGCTACACCTTC.